A selection of T cell receptor beta chains follows, all from one sample in a study of persistence of HIV-infected CD4 T cells. The repertoire was sequenced with immunoSEQ multiplex PCR; TCRdb's copy has only in-frame clones and lacks some. In the table there are some 41,000 clones, 65% to 85% of which are singletons. No cognate antigen is known for these TCRs. The sequencing used CD4+ T cells sorted from PBMCs after approximately 19-hour stimulation, collected from a patient who received antiretroviral therapy. The source of these receptors is an adult man with HIV who was CMV-seropositive. Both conserved end residues are part of each CDR3. The order of the fields is D gene, V gene, clone size, J gene, CDR3 DNA, CDR3 protein. D genes are given only for firm matches. Clone size is shown for a subset of rows, as once, few, many or a class of expanded clone.

>TRBD1|TRBV6-1|-|TRBJ2-1
TGTGCCAGCAGTGGCCCATCTTACCGGGACAGGGTGAGCGATGAGCAGTTCTTC
CASSGPSYRDRVSDEQFF
>TRBD1|TRBV7-9|once|TRBJ1-3
TGTGCCAGCAGCCCAGGGACAGGGAGAGGAAACACCATATATTTT
CASSPGTGRGNTIYF
>-|TRBV6-5|-|TRBJ1-4
TGTGCCAGCATCAGAACAGGGCGAGACGAAAAACTGTTTTTT
CASIRTGRDEKLFF
>-|TRBV28|-|TRBJ2-7
TGTGCCAGCAGTTTATTCTCCGGGGGCTACGAGCAGTACTTC
CASSLFSGGYEQYF
>-|TRBV29-1|once|TRBJ1-1
TGCAGCGTTGAACCACCCCAGGCTCCTGGGGTAGCTTTCTTT
CSVEPPQAPGVAFF
>TRBD1|TRBV9|few|TRBJ1-2
TGTGCCAGCAGTGCGGACAGGGGATTCTATGGCTACACCTTC
CASSADRGFYGYTF
>TRBD1|TRBV9|-|TRBJ2-2
TGTGCCAGCAGCGACCCACCGCAAGGACAGGGCGCGAACACCGGGGAGCTGTTTTTT
CASSDPPQGQGANTGELFF
>TRBD1|TRBV4-1|-|TRBJ1-6
TGCGCCAGCAGCCAAGGTCGGACAGGGAGCTCCTATAATTCACCCCTCCACTTT
CASSQGRTGSSYNSPLHF
>-|TRBV6-1|-|TRBJ1-1
TGTGCCAGCAGTGAACTAAGGGGAAAAGGTGCTTTCTTT
CASSELRGKGAFF
>TRBD1|TRBV28|-|TRBJ2-7
TGTGCCAGCAGAGGAGGACAGGGATCCTACGAGCAGTACTTC
CASRGGQGSYEQYF
>-|TRBV30|-|TRBJ2-7
TGTGCCTGGAGTCGAATGGCAAACTACGAGCAGTACTTC
CAWSRMANYEQYF
>-|TRBV2|-|TRBJ1-3
TGTGCCAGCGGGAGACAAGGAAACACCATATATTTT
CASGRQGNTIYF
>-|TRBV2|-|TRBJ2-1
TGCGCCAGCAGCACAGAGTACACGCAGTTCTTC
CASSTEYTQFF
>-|TRBV15|-|TRBJ2-7
TGTGCCACCAGCAGAGACCCCGGGTTAACCTACGAGCAGTACTTC
CATSRDPGLTYEQYF
>-|TRBV7-3|-|TRBJ1-1
TGTGCCAGCAGCTTACCCGGGGGCCCTACGAACACTGAAGCTTTCTTT
CASSLPGGPTNTEAFF
>-|TRBV11-3|-|TRBJ1-1
TGTGCCAGCAGCTTGGGACATATTGGGACTGAAGCTTTCTTT
CASSLGHIGTEAFF
>-|TRBV21-1|-|TRBJ2-1
TGTGCCAGCAGGTTACTAGCGGGGGTGATATATGAGCAGTTCTTC
CASRLLAGVIYEQFF
>TRBD1|TRBV7-9|-|TRBJ2-7
TGTGCCAGCAGCTTAGGAGGGACAGACTACGAGCAGTACTTC
CASSLGGTDYEQYF
>-|TRBV21-1|-|TRBJ2-2
TGTGCCAGCAGCAATCGCTACCTCTGGACAGCTAACACCGGGGAGCTGTTTTTT
CASSNRYLWTANTGELFF
>-|TRBV10-3|few|TRBJ2-6
TGTGCCATCAAAGAGGGGGGCTCTGGGGCCAACGTCCTGACTTTC
CAIKEGGSGANVLTF
>TRBD1|TRBV5-4|-|TRBJ1-4
TGTGCCAGCAAGAGGCAGGGGGCTGGGGGTAATGAAAAACTGTTTTTT
CASKRQGAGGNEKLFF
>-|TRBV3-1/TRBV3-2|-|TRBJ2-1
TGTGCCAGCAAAGGACAGGCGGGGATCAATGAGCAGTTCTTC
CASKGQAGINEQFF
>-|TRBV5-1|-|TRBJ2-3
TGCGCCAGCAGCCCCCCGGGGGATACGCAGTATTTT
CASSPPGDTQYF
>TRBD1|TRBV7-9|-|TRBJ1-1
TGTGCCAGCAGCATCTGGGACAGGGCGGGGACTGAAGCTTTCTTT
CASSIWDRAGTEAFF
>TRBD1|TRBV24-1|-|TRBJ2-7
TGTGCCACCGCTCTGGGACAGGGGGACTACGAGCAGTACTTC
CATALGQGDYEQYF
>TRBD1|TRBV28|few|TRBJ2-7
TGTGCCAGCAGTTCCACAGGGGCCCTCTACGAGCAGTACTTC
CASSSTGALYEQYF
>-|TRBV5-1|-|TRBJ1-2
TGCGCCAGCAGCCCAATGACCTCAGGTCCCGGGGGCTACACCTTC
CASSPMTSGPGGYTF
>TRBD1|TRBV19|few|TRBJ2-2
TGTGCCAGTAGTATTAGCACAGGGGGGACCGGGGAGCTGTTTTTT
CASSISTGGTGELFF
>TRBD1|TRBV19|-|TRBJ2-7
TGTGCCAGTAGTACAGGGGGTAGGGGCGAGCAGTACTTC
CASSTGGRGEQYF
>-|TRBV2|few|TRBJ1-6
TGTGCCAGCATCGGAGAAGTTAATTCACCCCTCCACTTT
CASIGEVNSPLHF
>TRBD2|TRBV28|-|TRBJ2-3
TGTGCCAGCAGTCCCCAGGGACTAGCGGGGGGCGGGTCAGATACGCAGTATTTT
CASSPQGLAGGGSDTQYF
>-|TRBV24-1|-|TRBJ2-6
TGTGCCACCAGTGCCGCTTCACACTCTGGGGCCAACGTCCTGACTTTC
CATSAASHSGANVLTF
>-|TRBV9|-|TRBJ2-6
TGTGCCAGCAGCGTTACCCCGTCTGGGGCCAACGTCCTGACTTTC
CASSVTPSGANVLTF
>-|TRBV2|-|TRBJ1-2
TGTGCCAGCAGTGGGGGGGGAGGCTACACCTTC
CASSGGGGYTF
>-|TRBV5-6|-|TRBJ2-3
TGTGCCAGCAGCCTACAGGGACCAGCAGATACGCAGTATTTT
CASSLQGPADTQYF
>-|TRBV5-1|-|TRBJ2-6
TGCGCCAGCAGCTTGGTCGCGGCGGTTGGGGCCAACGTCCTGACTTTC
CASSLVAAVGANVLTF
>-|TRBV14|-|TRBJ2-6
TGTGCCAGCAGCCAACAATTCTCTGGGGCCAACGTCCTGACTTTC
CASSQQFSGANVLTF
>TRBD1|TRBV10-1|-|TRBJ2-7
TGCGCCAGCAGCCTCGGGACAGGGGTCCACGAGCAGTACTTC
CASSLGTGVHEQYF
>-|TRBV19|once|TRBJ1-1
TGTGCCAGTAGTTGGCAGGGGAACACTGAAGCTTTCTTT
CASSWQGNTEAFF
>-|TRBV5-1|once|TRBJ2-3
TGCGCCAGCAGCGGACTTCCCCAAATCGGCACAGATACGCAGTATTTT
CASSGLPQIGTDTQYF
>TRBD1|TRBV4-2|few|TRBJ2-3
TGTGCCAGCAGCCAAGATAGGGGGCCGGCTCTTCGACGCACAGATACGCAGTATTTT
CASSQDRGPALRRTDTQYF
>-|TRBV18|-|TRBJ1-3
TGTGCCAGCTCCCCTCCCAGTGGAAGCGGAAACACCATATATTTT
CASSPPSGSGNTIYF
>TRBD1|TRBV7-9|-|TRBJ2-2
TGTGCCAGCAGCCTGACAGGGATGAGCACCGGGGAGCTGTTTTTT
CASSLTGMSTGELFF
>-|TRBV4-1|-|TRBJ1-6
TGCGCCAGCAGCCGAGAAGATCGGTCCCCTAATTCACCCCTCCACTTT
CASSREDRSPNSPLHF
>-|TRBV24-1|-|TRBJ1-1
TGTGCCACCAGTGATGGAGGAAATACGAACACTGAAGCTTTCTTT
CATSDGGNTNTEAFF
>TRBD1|TRBV28|-|TRBJ1-5
TGTGCCAGCAGTTCCGGGACAGGGGGCATCCAGCCCCAGCATTTT
CASSSGTGGIQPQHF